One sample yielded the 22 T cell receptor beta chains listed below, sequenced in a study of shared clonotypes between healthy human individuals. Libraries were prepared by immunoSEQ multiplex PCR; TCRdb keeps only in-frame clonotypes and omits some of them. Of around 700,000 clones listed, under 80% were seen once; the top ten hold over 1.5%. Specimen: memory CD4+ T cells sorted from blood. Subset described: CD45RA-negative fraction. These TCRs come from a woman aged 25-40 years in good health.

The J gene is TRBJ2-7, the V gene TRBV5-1; no clear D gene. Trimming took 4 bases from V and 2 from J, leaving 16 bases between them. The CDR3 runs 15 residues. Germline loops: CDR1 SGHRS, CDR2 YFSETQ. The chain's CDR3 is CASSPGQPSAYEQYF. CDR3 DNA: TGCGCCAGCAGCCCTGGGCAACCCTCAGCCTACGAGCAGTACTTC.

The chain uses TRBV27 and TRBJ2-3; 9 positions agree with TRBD2. CDR3 length: 17 amino acids. V dropped 6 bases and J dropped 6; count of bases not matched to a gene: 16. Germline CDR1 MNHEY, CDR2 SMNVEV (reference sequence). CDR3 sequence (DNA): TGTGCCAGCAGATCCCCGCGAGGGCGGGAGGGCCGGGATACGCAGTATTTT. Amino acids: CASRSPRGREGRDTQYF.

On this clone itself: This specimen includes other DNA sequences encoding the same CDR3. The gene calls are TRBV7-9 and TRBJ1-1; 10 bases are a match to TRBD1. Trimming removed 6 bases from V and 1 base from J; junction bases left unmatched: 5. The CDR3 runs 15 residues. Germline loops: CDR1 SEHNR, CDR2 FQNEAQ (reference sequence). Written as DNA, the CDR3 is TGTGCCAGCAGTGGGAGGGACAGGGGGAACACTGAAGCTTTCTTT. Its protein product is CASSGRDRGNTEAFF. Drawing the rest from reference TRBV7-9 and TRBJ1-1, the complete variable domain is DTGVSQNPRHKITKRGQNVTFRCDPISEHNRLYWYRQTLGQGPEFLTYFQNEAQLEKSRLLSDRFSAERPKGSFSTLEIQRTEQGDSAMYLCASSGRDRGNTEAFFGQGTRLTVV.

The chain uses TRBV7-6 and TRBJ2-7, with D perhaps given as TRBD1 or TRBD2 (5 bases each). This CDR3 spans 16 amino acids. Germline V lookup: CDR1 SGHVS, CDR2 FNYEAQ. The V and J ends lost 3 bases and 6 bases respectively, with 21 bases between them. The CDR3 bases are TGTGCCAGCAGCTTGGGTACGAAGGGACCAGATTTCGAGCAGTACTTC. Its protein product is CASSLGTKGPDFEQYF.

The chain is built from TRBV14 and TRBJ2-1, with TRBD2 matching over 10 bases. Germline assignment: CDR1 SGHDN and CDR2 FVKESK. The CDR3 sequence is 16 residues long. V was pared by 5 bases and J by 7 bases, with 11 bases of the junction left unmatched. CDR3 nucleotide sequence: TGTGCCAGCAGCACCCAGCGGGAGGGGAGCTGGAATGAGCAGTTCTTC. Protein sequence: CASSTQREGSWNEQFF.

The V gene is TRBV5-1, the J gene TRBJ1-4, with D uncertain. V was pared by 6 bases and J by 8 bases, with 17 bases between. The CDR3 totals 14 residues. Germline V gene data show CDR1 as SGHRS and CDR2 as YFSETQ. The CDR3 coding sequence is TGCGCCAGCACCCGTTTAGATCCAGGAGAAAAACTGTTTTTT. Its protein is CASTRLDPGEKLFF.

The chain links TRBV4-1 to TRBJ2-6; tentatively, D is TRBD2 (6 bases). Germline CDR1 reads MGHRA; CDR2 reads YSYEKL. The CDR3 is 18 residues long. V lost 2 bases, J lost 0 bases, and 14 bases lay in between. The CDR3 region is CASSQWGLASSGANVLTF. The CDR3 nucleotides read TGCGCCAGCAGCCAATGGGGACTGGCGAGCTCTGGGGCCAACGTCCTGACTTTC.

V and J are TRBV5-1 and TRBJ2-2; TRBD1 matches 10 bases. V lost 3 bases to trimming and J lost 3 bases; unmatched junction nucleotides: 2. The CDR3 sequence is 15 residues long. The V gene's germline CDR1 is SGHRS and CDR2 YFSETQ. DNA of the CDR3: TGCGCCAGCAGCTCGGGACAGGGGTACACCGGGGAGCTGTTTTTT. Translation: CASSSGQGYTGELFF.

This chain links TRBV5-1 with TRBJ1-3; the D gene is possibly TRBD1 (6 bases). The ends were cut back, 7 bases at V and 3 bases at J, with 14 bases in the middle. The CDR3 loop spans 14 amino acids. Germline V gene lookup returns CDR1 SGHRS and CDR2 YFSETQ. The CDR3: CASGRGTDGNTIYF. The CDR3 DNA follows: TGCGCCAGCGGGAGGGGGACGGATGGAAACACCATATATTTT.

This chain links TRBV30 with TRBJ1-4; perhaps TRBD1 as D (6 bases). Germline V gives CDR1 GTSNPN, CDR2 SVGIG (reference sequence). V lost 4 bases and J lost 0, with 12 bases in between. CDR3 length: 15 residues. This CDR3 reads CAWTWGRATNEKLFF. The CDR3 DNA follows: TGTGCCTGGACCTGGGGGCGGGCAACTAATGAAAAACTGTTTTTT. Complete variable domain (other parts from reference TRBV30 and TRBJ1-4): SQTIHQWPATLVQPVGSPLSLECTVEGTSNPNLYWYRQAAGRGLQLLFYSVGIGQISSEVPQNLSASRPQDRQFILSSKKLLLSDSGFYLCAWTWGRATNEKLFFGSGTQLSVL.

The chain joins TRBV6-5 to TRBJ1-1; no clear D gene. CDR1 and CDR2 (germline): MNHEY, SVGAGI. V dropped 0 bases and J dropped 4 bases, with 12 bases sitting between them. The CDR3 runs to 15 residues. CDR3 amino acids: CASSYSSGPGTEAFF. DNA for the CDR3: TGTGCCAGCAGTTACTCGAGTGGGCCCGGCACTGAAGCTTTCTTT.

The count of this clone is one. The V and J genes are TRBV5-4 and TRBJ2-7; possibly TRBD1 for D (5 bases). CDR1 SGHNT and CDR2 YYREEE come from the germline V gene (reference sequence). Between the trimmed V and J ends, which lost 3 bases and 7 bases, there was a span of 14 bases. There are 13 residues in the CDR3. The CDR3 DNA reads as TGTGCCAGCAGCTCGTTCGACAGAGGAGAGCAGTACTTC. The encoded protein is CASSSFDRGEQYF. Full variable domain (missing parts from reference TRBV5-4 and TRBJ2-7): ETGVTQSPTHLIKTRGQQVTLRCSSQSGHNTVSWYQQALGQGPQFIFQYYREEENGRGNFPPRFSGLQFPNYSSELNVNALELDDSALYLCASSSFDRGEQYFGPGTRLTVT.

The chain couples TRBV27 to TRBJ1-3; D remains ambiguous. Deletions cut 5 bases from V and 0 bases from J, with 14 bases between. The length of the CDR3 is 16 residues. CDR1 and CDR2 (germline): MNHEY, SMNVEV (reference sequence). The CDR3 sequence: CASSASSPGSGNTIYF. The DNA of the CDR3 is TGTGCCAGCAGTGCGTCCTCCCCAGGCTCTGGAAACACCATATATTTT.

The table lists this clone with a few counts. The V call is TRBV7-2, the J call TRBJ2-2; D call uncertain. This CDR3 comprises 16 residues. Trimming removed 5 bases at V and 0 bases at J, with 13 bases between. Germline V lookup: CDR1 SGHTA, CDR2 FQGNSA. The CDR3 protein is CASSGYLKTNTGELFF. DNA for the CDR3: TGTGCCAGCAGCGGGTATCTCAAAACGAACACCGGGGAGCTGTTTTTT.

The chain joins TRBV9 to TRBJ2-7; no reliable D call. The CDR3 consists of 16 residues. Trimming cost V 4 bases and J 2 bases, with 19 bases left between them. Germline V CDR1 and CDR2: SGDLS, YYNGEE. CDR3 coding DNA: TGTGCCAGCAGCCCCGCTGGAAGGAAATTTACCTACGAGCAGTACTTC. Protein sequence: CASSPAGRKFTYEQYF. Complete variable domain (other parts from reference TRBV9 and TRBJ2-7): DSGVTQTPKHLITATGQRVTLRCSPRSGDLSVYWYQQSLDQGLQFLIQYYNGEERAKGNILERFSAQQFPDLHSELNLSSLELGDSALYFCASSPAGRKFTYEQYFGPGTRLTVT.

The V and J genes are TRBV5-1 and TRBJ2-2; 9 bases are shared with TRBD2. The CDR3 is 16 amino acids. Unmatched junction bases numbered 12, after V lost 7 bases and J lost 5 bases. CDR1 is SGHRS and CDR2 is YFSETQ in the germline V gene. CDR3 sequence reads: CASGELAGRKTGELFF. The CDR3 DNA reads as TGCGCCAGCGGGGAGCTAGCGGGAAGGAAGACCGGGGAGCTGTTTTTT. Supplemented by reference TRBV5-1 and TRBJ2-2, the full variable domain reads KAGVTQTPRYLIKTRGQQVTLSCSPISGHRSVSWYQQTPGQGLQFLFEYFSETQRNKGNFPGRFSGRQFSNSRSEMNVSTLELGDSALYLCASGELAGRKTGELFFGEGSRLTVL.

In regard to this clone: The same CDR3 is also encoded by other DNA sequences in this sample. This sequence joins TRBV5-1 and TRBJ2-7; the match to TRBD2 covers 8 bases. J gave up 4 bases and V 2 bases, and 5 bases lay outside the gene matches. The germline V gene encodes CDR1 SGHRS and CDR2 YFSETQ. The CDR3 extends over 14 amino acids. The CDR3 DNA follows: TGCGCCAGCAGCTTAAGCGGGAGTTCGTACGAGCAGTACTTC. Translation gives CASSLSGSSYEQYF.

This rearrangement joins TRBV6-1 to TRBJ2-1, with 8 bases lining up with TRBD2. Trimming took 7 bases from V and 5 from J; bases not matched to a gene: 10. This CDR3 has 15 residues. The germline CDR1 and CDR2 sequences are MNHNS and SASEGT. CDR3 sequence reads: CASTGPRGADNEQFF. The CDR3, as DNA: TGTGCCAGCACTGGACCGCGGGGGGCGGACAATGAGCAGTTCTTC.

The V and J genes are TRBV5-1 and TRBJ2-7; unclear D gene. The V gene lost 0 bases and the J gene lost 1 base, with 8 bases spanning the gap. The CDR3 extends over 14 amino acids. CDR1 and CDR2 (germline): SGHRS, YFSETQ. The DNA of the CDR3 is TGCGCCAGCAGCTTGGATGTGGTTTCCTACGAGCAGTACTTC. Protein product: CASSLDVVSYEQYF.

Worth noting for this clone: A read error may explain this, as a much larger clone is one base away. In the same sample, other DNA sequences code for this CDR3. The chain employs TRBV5-1 and TRBJ2-1; 9 bases line up with TRBD2. The CDR3 is 15 residues long. CDR1 is SGHRS, CDR2 YFSETQ, per germline. The V segment lost 0 bases and the J segment 4 bases; nucleotides outside the gene matches: 2. The DNA of the CDR3 is TGCGCCAGCAGCTTGGCGAGCGGGGGGTACAATGAGCAGTTCTTC. This gives the protein CASSLASGGYNEQFF.

This clone was recorded at least ten times. The chain couples TRBV10-3 to TRBJ2-7; D remains ambiguous. The V end was cut by 3 bases, the J end by 1 base, with 7 bases between. Germline CDR1 and CDR2: ENHRY and SYGVKD. This CDR3 is 13 amino acids long. In DNA form, the CDR3 reads TGTGCCATCAGTGATGAGGAGTCCTACGAGCAGTACTTC. Protein: CAISDEESYEQYF.

The J gene is TRBJ2-5, the V gene TRBV5-4, with a tentative D call TRBD2 (6 bases). CDR3 length: 15 amino acids. Trimming left V 0 bases short and J 4 bases short, with 13 bases between. Germline lookup yields CDR1 SGHNT and CDR2 YYREEE (reference sequence). CDR3 amino acids: CASSLADGSTETQYF. For the CDR3, the DNA is TGTGCCAGCAGCTTGGCCGACGGGAGCACAGAGACCCAGTACTTC.